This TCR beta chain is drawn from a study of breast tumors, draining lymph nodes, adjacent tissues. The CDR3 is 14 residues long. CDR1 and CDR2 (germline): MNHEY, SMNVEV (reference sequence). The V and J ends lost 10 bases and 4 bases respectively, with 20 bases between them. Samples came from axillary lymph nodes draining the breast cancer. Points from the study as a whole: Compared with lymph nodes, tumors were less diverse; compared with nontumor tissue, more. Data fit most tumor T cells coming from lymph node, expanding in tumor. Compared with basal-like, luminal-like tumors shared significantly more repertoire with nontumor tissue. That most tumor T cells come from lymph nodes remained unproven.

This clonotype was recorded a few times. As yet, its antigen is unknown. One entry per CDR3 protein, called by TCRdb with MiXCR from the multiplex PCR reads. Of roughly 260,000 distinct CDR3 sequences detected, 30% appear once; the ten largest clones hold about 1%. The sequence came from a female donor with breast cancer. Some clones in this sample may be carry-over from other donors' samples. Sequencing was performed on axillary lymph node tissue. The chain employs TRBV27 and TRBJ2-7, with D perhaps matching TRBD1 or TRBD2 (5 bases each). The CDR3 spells CATAQGPRGYEQYF. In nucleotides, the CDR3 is TGTGCCACCGCCCAGGGACCCCGGGGTTACGAGCAGTACTTC.